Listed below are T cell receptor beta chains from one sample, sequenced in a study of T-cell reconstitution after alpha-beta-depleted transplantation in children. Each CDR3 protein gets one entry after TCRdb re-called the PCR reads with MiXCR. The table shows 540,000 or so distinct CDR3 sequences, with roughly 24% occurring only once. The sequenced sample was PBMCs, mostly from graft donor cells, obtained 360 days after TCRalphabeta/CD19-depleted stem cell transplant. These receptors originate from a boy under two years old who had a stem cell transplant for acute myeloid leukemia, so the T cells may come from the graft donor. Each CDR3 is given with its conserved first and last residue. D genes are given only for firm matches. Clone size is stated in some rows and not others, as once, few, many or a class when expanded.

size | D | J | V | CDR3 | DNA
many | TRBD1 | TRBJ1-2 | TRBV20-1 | CSAPETDRGNYGYTF | TGCAGTGCTCCGGAGACGGACAGGGGGAACTATGGCTACACCTTC
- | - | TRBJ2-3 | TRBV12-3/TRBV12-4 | CASSLVGTQYF | TGTGCCAGCAGTTTAGTGGGTACGCAGTATTTT
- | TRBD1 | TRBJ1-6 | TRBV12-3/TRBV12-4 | CASTFTAGTGGRYNSPLHF | TGTGCCAGCACCTTCACGGCCGGGACAGGGGGGAGATATAATTCACCCCTCCACTTT
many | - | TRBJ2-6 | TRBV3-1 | CASSQGTRSSAGANVLTF | TGTGCCAGCAGCCAAGGTACTAGGTCCTCGGCTGGGGCCAACGTCCTGACTTTC
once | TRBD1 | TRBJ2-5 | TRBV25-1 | CASSVYRQGQETQYF | TGTGCCAGCAGTGTCTACAGACAGGGCCAAGAGACCCAGTACTTC
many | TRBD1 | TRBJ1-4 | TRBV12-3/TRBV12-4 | CASRGDRGGKKLFF | TGTGCCAGCAGGGGGGACAGGGGAGGAAAAAAACTGTTTTTT
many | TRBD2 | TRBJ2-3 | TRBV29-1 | CSVVTSGKSTDTQYF | TGCAGCGTTGTTACTAGCGGGAAAAGCACAGATACGCAGTATTTT
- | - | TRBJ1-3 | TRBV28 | CASSLVGSSGNTIYF | TGTGCCAGCAGTTTAGTGGGCTCCTCTGGAAACACCATATATTTT
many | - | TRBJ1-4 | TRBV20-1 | CSARGSNEKLFF | TGCAGTGCTAGGGGCAGTAATGAAAAACTGTTTTTT
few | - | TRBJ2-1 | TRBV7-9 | CASSSQVPYNEQFF | TGTGCCAGCAGCTCACAGGTCCCTTACAATGAGCAGTTCTTC
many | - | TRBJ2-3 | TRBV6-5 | CASSTDYTDTQYF | TGTGCCAGCAGTACCGACTACACAGATACGCAGTATTTT
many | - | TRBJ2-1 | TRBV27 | CASSLASGTDEQFF | TGTGCCAGCAGTTTAGCGTCGGGGACTGATGAGCAGTTCTTC
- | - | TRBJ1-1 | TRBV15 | CATSRDPEGFNTEAFF | TGTGCCACCAGCAGAGATCCGGAGGGGTTCAACACTGAAGCTTTCTTT
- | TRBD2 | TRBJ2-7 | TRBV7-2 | CASSLKAGLSWEQYF | TGTGCCAGCAGCTTAAAAGCGGGGCTTTCATGGGAGCAGTACTTC
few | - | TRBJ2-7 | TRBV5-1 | CASSGKGLRDEQYF | TGCGCCAGCAGCGGCAAGGGACTTCGGGACGAGCAGTACTTC
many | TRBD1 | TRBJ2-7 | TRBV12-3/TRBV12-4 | CASSLRQGSYEQYF | TGTGCCAGCAGTTTACGACAGGGCTCCTACGAGCAGTACTTC
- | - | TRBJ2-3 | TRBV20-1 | CSARDKGSGTDTQYF | TGCAGTGCTAGAGATAAGGGGAGTGGGACAGATACGCAGTATTTT
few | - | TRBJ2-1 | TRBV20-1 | CSALGRIHVSYNEQFF | TGCAGTGCTCTAGGACGGATCCACGTCTCCTACAATGAGCAGTTCTTC
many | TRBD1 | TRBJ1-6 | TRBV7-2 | CASSPRTGNNSPLHF | TGTGCCAGCAGCCCACGGACAGGGAATAATTCACCCCTCCACTTT
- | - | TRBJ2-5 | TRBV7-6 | CASSLWDQETQYF | TGTGCCAGCAGCTTATGGGACCAAGAGACCCAGTACTTC
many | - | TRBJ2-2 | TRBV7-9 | CASSYAGDTGELFF | TGTGCCAGCAGCTATGCCGGGGACACCGGGGAGCTGTTTTTT
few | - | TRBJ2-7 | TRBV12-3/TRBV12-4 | CASSYAGEQYF | TGTGCCAGCAGCTATGCTGGGGAGCAGTACTTC
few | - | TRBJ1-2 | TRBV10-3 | CAISESIGDSVQVGYTF | TGTGCCATCAGTGAGTCAATCGGAGACAGCGTTCAAGTTGGCTACACCTTC
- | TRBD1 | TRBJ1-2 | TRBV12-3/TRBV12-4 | CASRVDRGGGYTF | TGTGCCAGCAGGGTCGACAGGGGGGGTGGCTACACCTTC
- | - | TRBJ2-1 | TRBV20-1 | CSARVLGVGEQFF | TGCAGTGCTAGAGTTTTGGGAGTGGGTGAGCAGTTCTTC
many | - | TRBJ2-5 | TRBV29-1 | CSVEVETQYF | TGCAGCGTTGAGGTGGAGACCCAGTACTTC
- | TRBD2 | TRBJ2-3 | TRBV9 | CASTLSPSGGPLATDTQYF | TGTGCCAGCACCCTATCCCCTAGCGGGGGACCACTAGCTACAGATACGCAGTATTTT
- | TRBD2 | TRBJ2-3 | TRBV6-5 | CASSYSSGGATDTQYF | TGTGCCAGCAGTTACTCGTCCGGGGGGGCAACAGATACGCAGTATTTT
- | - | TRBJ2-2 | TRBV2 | CASMLVENGELFF | TGTGCCAGCATGCTGGTAGAAAACGGGGAGCTGTTTTTT
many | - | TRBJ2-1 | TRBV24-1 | CATGWGVLGEQFF | TGTGCCACCGGGTGGGGGGTCTTGGGTGAGCAGTTCTTC
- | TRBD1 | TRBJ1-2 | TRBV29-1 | CSVAGGDYGYTF | TGCAGCGTTGCAGGGGGCGACTATGGCTACACCTTC
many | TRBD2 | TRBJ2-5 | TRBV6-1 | CASSEALLLLAGGGETQYF | TGTGCCAGCAGTGAAGCGCTTCTCCTACTAGCGGGGGGTGGGGAGACCCAGTACTTC
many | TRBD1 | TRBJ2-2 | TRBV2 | CASSPTPGQGGYTGELFF | TGTGCCAGCAGTCCAACCCCCGGACAGGGGGGTTACACCGGGGAGCTGTTTTTT
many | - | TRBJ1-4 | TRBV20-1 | CSAKGGGEKLFF | TGCAGTGCTAAGGGGGGAGGCGAAAAACTGTTTTTT
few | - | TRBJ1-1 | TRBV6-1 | CASKAQGNTEAFF | TGTGCCAGCAAGGCACAGGGGAACACTGAAGCTTTCTTT
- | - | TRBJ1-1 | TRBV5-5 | CASSWVGNTEAFF | TGTGCCAGCAGCTGGGTAGGGAACACTGAAGCTTTCTTT
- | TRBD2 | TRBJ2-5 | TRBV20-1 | CSAPSGGPQETQYF | TGCAGTGCTCCTAGCGGGGGGCCCCAAGAGACCCAGTACTTC
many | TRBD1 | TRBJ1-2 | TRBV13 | CASSLSDRGNYGYTF | TGTGCCAGCAGCTTAAGCGACAGGGGTAACTATGGCTACACCTTC
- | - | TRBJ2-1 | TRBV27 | CASSLFILAPNEQFF | TGTGCCAGCAGTTTATTCATTCTAGCTCCCAATGAGCAGTTCTTC
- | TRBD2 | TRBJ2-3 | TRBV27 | CASSFPTSGGNTDTQYF | TGTGCCAGCAGTTTCCCAACTAGCGGGGGGAACACAGATACGCAGTATTTT
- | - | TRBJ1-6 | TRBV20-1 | CSNRATNSPLHF | TGCAGTAACAGGGCCACTAATTCACCCCTCCACTTT
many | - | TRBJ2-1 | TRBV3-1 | CASSQRPGFEQFF | TGTGCCAGCAGCCAACGCCCTGGTTTTGAGCAGTTCTTC
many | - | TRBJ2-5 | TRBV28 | CASSRTVAETQYF | TGTGCCAGCAGTCGGACAGTGGCGGAGACCCAGTACTTC
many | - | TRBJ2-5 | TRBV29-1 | CSVEDWRLGETQYF | TGCAGCGTTGAAGATTGGAGGCTAGGGGAGACCCAGTACTTC
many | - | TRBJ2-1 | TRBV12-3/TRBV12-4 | CASSSGAYNEQFF | TGTGCCAGCAGCTCCGGGGCCTACAATGAGCAGTTCTTC
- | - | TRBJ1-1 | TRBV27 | CASSLNRVAYQAFF | TGTGCCAGCAGTTTAAATCGTGTGGCCTACCAAGCTTTCTTT
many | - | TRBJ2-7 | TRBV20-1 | CSARDLMPAYEQYF | TGCAGTGCTAGAGACCTAATGCCGGCCTACGAGCAGTACTTC
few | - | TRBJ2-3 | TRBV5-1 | CASSPANTDTQYF | TGCGCCAGCAGCCCAGCGAACACAGATACGCAGTATTTT
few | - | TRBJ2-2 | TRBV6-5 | CASSSLTRGSGELFF | TGTGCCAGCAGTTCACTGACTAGGGGTTCCGGGGAGCTGTTTTTT
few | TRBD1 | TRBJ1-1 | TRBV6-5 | CASQTGFEAFF | TGTGCCAGCCAGACAGGGTTTGAAGCTTTCTTT
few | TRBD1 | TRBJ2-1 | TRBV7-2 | CASSSQGASYNEQFF | TGTGCCAGCAGCTCTCAGGGGGCCTCCTACAATGAGCAGTTCTTC
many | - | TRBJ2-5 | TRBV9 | CASSVVLGETQYF | TGTGCCAGCAGCGTAGTATTGGGAGAGACCCAGTACTTC
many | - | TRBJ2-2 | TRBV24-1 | CATWGDTGELFF | TGTGCCACCTGGGGGGACACCGGGGAGCTGTTTTTT
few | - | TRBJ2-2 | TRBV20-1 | CSAREALPGDLNTGELFF | TGCAGTGCTAGAGAGGCTCTTCCGGGGGACCTGAACACCGGGGAGCTGTTTTTT
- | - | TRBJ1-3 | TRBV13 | CASSPTDSGNTIYF | TGTGCCAGCAGCCCGACAGACTCTGGAAACACCATATATTTT